Included here is one T cell receptor beta chain sequence, with context. This clone may be a read error of a much larger clone one base away. This specimen belongs to a study of identical twins' blood T cells. TCR cDNA libraries were made from RNA using a previously described, modified protocol. Each CDR3 protein is one row after TCRdb ran MiXCR on the 5' RACE reads. In the table there are roughly 340,000 distinct CDR3 sequences, 28% of which are singletons. Per the germline V gene, CDR1 is MNHNY and CDR2 is SVGAGI (reference sequence). CDR3 length: 15 residues. This receptor was obtained from a woman between 18 and 50 years old in good health. Specimen: PBMCs. The V and J genes are TRBV6-6 and TRBJ1-3; D remains unclear. CDR3 sequence (DNA): TGTTCCAGCAGTTACATCCGGGATTTTGGAAACACCATATATTTT. Its protein is CSSSYIRDFGNTIYF.